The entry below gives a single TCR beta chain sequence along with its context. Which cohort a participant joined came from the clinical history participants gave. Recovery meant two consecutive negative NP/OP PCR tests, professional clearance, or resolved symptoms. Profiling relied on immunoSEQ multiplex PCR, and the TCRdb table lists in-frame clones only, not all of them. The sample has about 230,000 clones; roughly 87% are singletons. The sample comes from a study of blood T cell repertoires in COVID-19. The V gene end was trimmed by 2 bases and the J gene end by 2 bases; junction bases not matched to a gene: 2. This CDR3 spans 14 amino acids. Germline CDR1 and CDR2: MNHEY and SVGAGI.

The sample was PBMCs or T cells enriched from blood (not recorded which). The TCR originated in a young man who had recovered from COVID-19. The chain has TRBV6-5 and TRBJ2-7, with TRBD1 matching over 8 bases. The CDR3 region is CASSYDRGTYEQYF. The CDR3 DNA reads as TGTGCCAGCAGTTACGACAGGGGAACCTACGAGCAGTACTTC.